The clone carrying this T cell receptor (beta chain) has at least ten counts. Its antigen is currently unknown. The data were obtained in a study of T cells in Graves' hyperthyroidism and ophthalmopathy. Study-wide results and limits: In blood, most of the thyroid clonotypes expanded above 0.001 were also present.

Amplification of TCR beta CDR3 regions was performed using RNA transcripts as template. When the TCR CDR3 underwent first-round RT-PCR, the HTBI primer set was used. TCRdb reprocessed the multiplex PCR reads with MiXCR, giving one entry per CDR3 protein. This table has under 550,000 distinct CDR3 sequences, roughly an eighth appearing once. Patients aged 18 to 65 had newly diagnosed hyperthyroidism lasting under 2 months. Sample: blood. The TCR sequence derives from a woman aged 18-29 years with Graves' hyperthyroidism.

The CDR3 is CASSVETGARGQPQHF. The CDR3 nucleotides read TGTGCCAGCAGTGTAGAGACAGGGGCCAGGGGGCAGCCCCAGCATTTT. The rearrangement links TRBV2 to TRBJ1-5; 8 bases are shared with TRBD1. The CDR3 contains 16 residues. Germline assignment: CDR1 SNHLY and CDR2 FYNNEI. The V and J ends lost 4 bases and 7 bases, in that order; junction bases with no gene match: 12.